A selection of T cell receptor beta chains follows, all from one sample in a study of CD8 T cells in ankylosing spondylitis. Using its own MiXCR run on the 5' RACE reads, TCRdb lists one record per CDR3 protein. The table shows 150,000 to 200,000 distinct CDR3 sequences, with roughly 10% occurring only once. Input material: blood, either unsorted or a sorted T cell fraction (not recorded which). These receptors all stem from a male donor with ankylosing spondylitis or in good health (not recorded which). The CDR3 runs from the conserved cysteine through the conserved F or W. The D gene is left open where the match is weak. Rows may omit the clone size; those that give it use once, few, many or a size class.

cdr3_aa: CSVDTAGSGGELFF
cdr3_nt: TGCAGCGTGGACACAGCGGGGTCGGGCGGGGAGCTGTTTTTT
j_call: TRBJ2-2
cdr3_length: 14
d_call: TRBD2
clone_size: -
v_call: TRBV29-1

cdr3_aa: CSVGTGYEQYF
cdr3_nt: TGCAGCGTTGGGACAGGCTACGAGCAGTACTTC
j_call: TRBJ2-7
cdr3_length: 11
d_call: TRBD1
clone_size: many
v_call: TRBV29-1

cdr3_aa: CASSYSQGAREQYF
cdr3_nt: TGTGCCAGCAGTTACTCACAGGGGGCCCGCGAGCAGTACTTC
j_call: TRBJ2-7
cdr3_length: 14
d_call: TRBD1
clone_size: many
v_call: TRBV6-5

cdr3_aa: CASSPGTGRGRTGELFF
cdr3_nt: TGTGCCAGCAGTCCCGGGACAGGAAGGGGAAGGACCGGGGAGCTGTTTTTT
j_call: TRBJ2-2
cdr3_length: 17
d_call: TRBD1
clone_size: few
v_call: TRBV12-3/TRBV12-4

cdr3_aa: CASSYSSLAGGHSYNEQFF
cdr3_nt: TGTGCCAGCAGTTACTCGAGCCTAGCGGGGGGGCATAGCTACAATGAGCAGTTCTTC
j_call: TRBJ2-1
cdr3_length: 19
d_call: TRBD2
clone_size: many
v_call: TRBV6-5

cdr3_aa: CASSERVGQGPNYGYTF
cdr3_nt: TGTGCCAGCAGTGAACGCGTGGGTCAGGGGCCGAACTATGGCTACACCTTC
j_call: TRBJ1-2
cdr3_length: 17
d_call: -
clone_size: many
v_call: TRBV6-1

cdr3_aa: CASNVSGGQSPDTEAFF
cdr3_nt: TGTGCCAGCAACGTTTCGGGGGGACAGAGTCCAGACACTGAAGCTTTCTTT
j_call: TRBJ1-1
cdr3_length: 17
d_call: -
clone_size: many
v_call: TRBV21-1

cdr3_aa: CASSSPNNEQFF
cdr3_nt: TGTGCCAGCAGCTCCCCTAACAATGAGCAGTTCTTC
j_call: TRBJ2-1
cdr3_length: 12
d_call: -
clone_size: few
v_call: TRBV11-2

cdr3_aa: CASSLSVLAKNIQYF
cdr3_nt: TGTGCCAGCAGCTTATCAGTGCTAGCCAAAAACATTCAGTACTTC
j_call: TRBJ2-4
cdr3_length: 15
d_call: -
clone_size: many
v_call: TRBV11-2

cdr3_aa: CASRGSGGPGTQYF
cdr3_nt: TGCGCCAGCAGGGGAAGCGGGGGTCCTGGGACCCAGTACTTC
j_call: TRBJ2-5
cdr3_length: 14
d_call: TRBD2
clone_size: few
v_call: TRBV10-2

cdr3_aa: CASSLGLEDTQYF
cdr3_nt: TGTGCCAGCAGCCTCGGACTAGAGGATACGCAGTATTTT
j_call: TRBJ2-3
cdr3_length: 13
d_call: TRBD2
clone_size: many
v_call: TRBV7-7

cdr3_aa: CASSGSGVTGELFF
cdr3_nt: TGTGCCAGCAGTGGCTCAGGGGTCACCGGGGAGCTGTTTTTT
j_call: TRBJ2-2
cdr3_length: 14
d_call: -
clone_size: many
v_call: TRBV2

cdr3_aa: CSARSDSGNTIYF
cdr3_nt: TGCAGTGCTCGTTCCGACTCTGGAAACACCATATATTTT
j_call: TRBJ1-3
cdr3_length: 13
d_call: -
clone_size: many
v_call: TRBV20-1

cdr3_aa: CASSSGTGLGEQFF
cdr3_nt: TGTGCCAGCAGCTCCGGGACAGGGTTGGGTGAGCAGTTCTTC
j_call: TRBJ2-1
cdr3_length: 14
d_call: TRBD1
clone_size: many
v_call: TRBV5-6

cdr3_aa: CASSLTGSTRTDTQYF
cdr3_nt: TGCGCCAGCAGCTTAACAGGGAGCACAAGGACAGATACGCAGTATTTT
j_call: TRBJ2-3
cdr3_length: 16
d_call: -
clone_size: many
v_call: TRBV5-1

cdr3_aa: CASSEASLQNQPQHF
cdr3_nt: TGTGCCAGCAGTGAAGCTTCCCTCCAAAATCAGCCCCAGCATTTT
j_call: TRBJ1-5
cdr3_length: 15
d_call: -
clone_size: many
v_call: TRBV2

cdr3_aa: CALGWGSSNQPQHF
cdr3_nt: TGTGCCCTGGGGTGGGGGTCTAGCAATCAGCCCCAGCATTTT
j_call: TRBJ1-5
cdr3_length: 14
d_call: -
clone_size: many
v_call: TRBV28

cdr3_aa: CASRLGGGDGYTF
cdr3_nt: TGTGCCAGCAGGCTAGGGGGAGGAGATGGCTACACCTTC
j_call: TRBJ1-2
cdr3_length: 13
d_call: -
clone_size: -
v_call: TRBV7-9

cdr3_aa: CAISDKASTDTQYF
cdr3_nt: TGTGCCATCAGTGACAAGGCTAGCACAGATACGCAGTATTTT
j_call: TRBJ2-3
cdr3_length: 14
d_call: -
clone_size: many
v_call: TRBV10-3

cdr3_aa: CASRGTSGENEQFF
cdr3_nt: TGTGCCAGCAGGGGGACTAGCGGGGAAAATGAGCAGTTCTTC
j_call: TRBJ2-1
cdr3_length: 14
d_call: TRBD2
clone_size: many
v_call: TRBV12-3/TRBV12-4

cdr3_aa: CASSSGTSFGYNEQFF
cdr3_nt: TGTGCCAGCAGCTCTGGGACTAGCTTCGGCTACAATGAGCAGTTCTTC
j_call: TRBJ2-1
cdr3_length: 16
d_call: TRBD2
clone_size: few
v_call: TRBV11-3

cdr3_aa: CSAGLDRNNEQFF
cdr3_nt: TGCAGTGCAGGACTAGATAGGAACAATGAGCAGTTCTTC
j_call: TRBJ2-1
cdr3_length: 13
d_call: TRBD2
clone_size: many
v_call: TRBV20-1

cdr3_aa: CASSPYSGANVLTF
cdr3_nt: TGCGCCAGCAGCCCATACTCTGGGGCCAACGTCCTGACTTTC
j_call: TRBJ2-6
cdr3_length: 14
d_call: -
clone_size: many
v_call: TRBV5-1

cdr3_aa: CASSNGTGSNYGYTF
cdr3_nt: TGTGCCAGCAGTAACGGGACAGGGTCTAACTATGGCTACACCTTC
j_call: TRBJ1-2
cdr3_length: 15
d_call: -
clone_size: many
v_call: TRBV21-1

cdr3_aa: CASSQERDRYTEAFF
cdr3_nt: TGTGCCAGCAGCCAAGAAAGGGACAGGTACACTGAAGCTTTCTTT
j_call: TRBJ1-1
cdr3_length: 15
d_call: TRBD1
clone_size: few
v_call: TRBV14

cdr3_aa: CASSRGEDSPLHF
cdr3_nt: TGCGCCAGCAGCCGTGGCGAAGATTCACCCCTCCACTTT
j_call: TRBJ1-6
cdr3_length: 13
d_call: -
clone_size: many
v_call: TRBV5-1

cdr3_aa: CSARFPESNQPQHF
cdr3_nt: TGCAGTGCTCGGTTCCCAGAGAGCAATCAGCCCCAGCATTTT
j_call: TRBJ1-5
cdr3_length: 14
d_call: -
clone_size: many
v_call: TRBV20-1

cdr3_aa: CSAGLAASPYNEQFF
cdr3_nt: TGCAGTGCCGGACTAGCGGCGTCGCCATACAATGAGCAGTTCTTC
j_call: TRBJ2-1
cdr3_length: 15
d_call: TRBD2
clone_size: few
v_call: TRBV20-1